The TCR beta chain under discussion was sequenced for a study of blood T cell repertoires in COVID-19. Study background: Acute and convalescent COVID-19 specimens originated in the United States, Italy and Spain. PBMCs, B-cell-depleted T cells, or T cells provided the cDNA or gDNA that made up the material.

This CDR3 contains 17 residues. In germline, CDR1 is MDHEN, CDR2 SYDVKM. V trimming: 5 bases; J trimming: 6 bases; junction bases outside the gene matches: 13. Authors' methods: Amplification with reference gene primers provided the estimates of nucleated cell counts. Here immunoSEQ multiplex PCR was the method, and the copy in TCRdb shows in-frame clones only, minus some. That table is the source of V, J and clone size, and D and trimming were worked out from the DNA. Among 59,000 or so clones listed, 82% were seen once. The sample consisted of peripheral blood. The chain uses TRBV28 and TRBJ2-2; 9 nucleotides line up with TRBD1. This sequence was found in a human donor in a cohort sampled during active COVID-19. The CDR3 nucleotides read TGTGCCAGCAGTCTCATCCACAGGGGGCAGGGGTCCGGGGAGCTGTTTTTT. Protein product: CASSLIHRGQGSGELFF.